The 20 T cell receptor beta chains reported below all come from one sample, sequenced in a study of Tregs in tolerant kidney transplant recipients. Assay: immunoSEQ multiplex PCR; the TCRdb copy retains only in-frame clones and omits some. The top ten hold 0.46% of the sample, which has approximately 93,000 clones, approximately 94% seen once. Material: CD4+ T cells from blood, obtained before the transplant. The receptor set was obtained from a human donor who received a combined kidney and bone marrow transplant.

The chain uses TRBV7-2 and TRBJ2-7, with a tentative D call TRBD2 (5 bases). With 1 base removed from V and 0 bases from J, the gap between germline ends came to 10 bases. CDR1 and CDR2 from the germline V gene are SGHTA and FQGNSA. There are 15 residues in the CDR3. CDR3 residues: CASSLVVGSSYEQYF. The DNA for the CDR3 is TGTGCCAGCAGCTTAGTTGTGGGGAGCTCCTACGAGCAGTACTTC.

This rearrangement joins TRBV7-3 to TRBJ2-1, with TRBD2 matching over 13 bases. The CDR3 runs 15 residues. Germline CDR1 is SGHTA and CDR2 is FQGTGA. V lost 4 bases to trimming and J lost 6 bases; unmatched junction nucleotides: 3. The CDR3 sequence is CASSSGLAGPNEQFF. The CDR3, as DNA: TGTGCCAGCAGCTCGGGACTAGCGGGACCCAATGAGCAGTTCTTC.

The gene calls are TRBV6-6 and TRBJ1-2; D is perhaps TRBD1 (6 bases). Trimming took 6 bases from V and 2 from J, leaving 13 bases between them. The CDR3 runs 14 residues. Per the germline V gene, CDR1 is MNHNY and CDR2 is SVGAGI (reference sequence). The CDR3 DNA follows: TGTGCCAGCAGCCAGAGGACAGTGAACTATGGCTACACCTTC. It translates to CASSQRTVNYGYTF.

V and J are TRBV29-1 and TRBJ1-5, with a possible D match to TRBD1 (5 bases). The V gene lost 5 bases and the J gene lost 4 bases, with 12 bases spanning the gap. The CDR3 spans 13 residues. The germline V gene has CDR1 SQVTM and CDR2 ANQGSEA. The CDR3 is CSVLGARNQPQHF. The DNA for the CDR3 is TGCAGCGTTTTAGGGGCGCGGAATCAGCCCCAGCATTTT.

V gene TRBV2 combines with J gene TRBJ2-3, with TRBD2 matching 7 bases. J gave up 3 bases and V 6 bases, and 6 bases lay outside the gene matches. Germline values: CDR1 SNHLY, CDR2 FYNNEI. This CDR3 is built from 14 residues. CDR3 DNA: TGTGCCAGCAGCCCTCAGCGGGGAACAGATACGCAGTATTTT. It specifies CASSPQRGTDTQYF.

This chain joins TRBV4-3 and TRBJ2-7, with TRBD2 matching over 8 bases. The CDR3 extends over 16 amino acids. Losses at the gene ends were 1 base for V and 2 bases for J; bases not matched to a gene: 7. Germline loops: CDR1 LGHNA, CDR2 YSLEER. The CDR3 loop is CASSQAIAGNPYEQYF. The CDR3 DNA reads as TGCGCCAGCAGCCAAGCTATAGCGGGGAATCCCTACGAGCAGTACTTC.

This chain uses TRBV21-1 with TRBJ2-5; TRBD1 reflects the table's D call only, with no check against the DNA. The J call may be faulty, since TRBJ2-7 better matches the DNA end. TRBV21-1 is designated a pseudogene. The CDR3 spans 14 residues. The CDR3 is CASSNRDRHYEQYF. The CDR3, as DNA: TGTGCCAGCAGCAACCGGGACAGACACTACGAGCAGTACTTC.

V and J are TRBV7-9 and TRBJ2-5; D might be TRBD2 (5 bases). The V gene lost 5 bases and the J gene lost 1 base, with 17 bases spanning the gap. The CDR3 spans 16 residues. Germline V lookup: CDR1 SEHNR, CDR2 FQNEAQ (reference sequence). The CDR3 reads CASSPRITAVQETQYF. The CDR3 bases are TGTGCCAGCAGCCCCCGAATAACAGCGGTCCAAGAGACCCAGTACTTC.

This clone was recorded only once. J is TRBJ1-1 and V is TRBV5-1, with 9 bases identical to TRBD1. The CDR3 extends over 18 amino acids. V trimming: 4 bases; J trimming: 1 base; junction bases outside the gene matches: 14. From germline, CDR1 is SGHRS and CDR2 YFSETQ. CDR3 protein: CASSGDREGESRNTEAFF. CDR3 DNA: TGCGCCAGCAGCGGGGACAGGGAGGGGGAATCAAGGAACACTGAAGCTTTCTTT.

The chain employs TRBV5-8 and TRBJ2-2; the match to TRBD1 covers 7 bases. Trimming at V came to 0 bases and at J to 2 bases, leaving 1 base not matched to a gene. This CDR3 region has 15 residues. Per germline, CDR1 SGHTS and CDR2 YDEGEE. The CDR3 protein is CASSLGDRNTGELFF. DNA of the CDR3: TGTGCCAGCAGCTTGGGGGACAGAAACACCGGGGAGCTGTTTTTT.

V and J are TRBV10-3 and TRBJ2-1; no reliable D call. With 6 bases removed from V and 7 bases from J, the gap between germline ends came to 10 bases. The CDR3 is 12 residues long. The germline gives CDR1 ENHRY, CDR2 SYGVKD. The CDR3 DNA reads as TGTGCCATCAGCGCATCCAGGAATGAGCAGTTCTTC. Its protein is CAISASRNEQFF.

The chain links TRBV29-1 to TRBJ2-3; 9 nucleotides align to TRBD2. Germline V gene data show CDR1 as SQVTM and CDR2 as ANQGSEA. CDR3 length: 13 residues. V lost 1 base and J lost 4; bases outside the gene matches: 0. CDR3 residues: CSVEGGGADTQYF. DNA of the CDR3: TGCAGCGTTGAAGGCGGGGGGGCAGATACGCAGTATTTT.

The chain is built from TRBV7-2 and TRBJ2-5; TRBD2 matches 10 bases. V lost 5 bases to trimming and J lost 2 bases; unmatched junction nucleotides: 8. Germline assignment: CDR1 SGHTA and CDR2 FQGNSA. The CDR3 extends over 16 amino acids. CDR3 sequence (DNA): TGTGCCAGCAGCCCGACCCTAGCGGGAGTACAAGAGACCCAGTACTTC. Translation: CASSPTLAGVQETQYF.

This chain links TRBV7-2 with TRBJ1-1; D unresolved. V was shortened by 5 bases and J by 4 bases, with 14 bases between the two germline ends. Germline V gene lookup returns CDR1 SGHTA and CDR2 FQGNSA. The CDR3 runs to 14 residues. The CDR3 sequence: CASSRTGAGTEAFF. The CDR3 region has the DNA TGTGCCAGCAGCCGTACGGGAGCGGGCACTGAAGCTTTCTTT.

The chain is built from TRBV7-6 and TRBJ2-7, with 8 bases lining up with TRBD1. J gave up 4 bases and V 5 bases, and 10 bases lay outside the gene matches. Per germline, CDR1 SGHVS and CDR2 FNYEAQ. The CDR3 has 15 residues. This CDR3 reads CASSREQGGGYEQYF. In DNA, the CDR3 is TGTGCCAGCAGCCGAGAACAGGGGGGTGGGTACGAGCAGTACTTC.

The rearrangement joins TRBV7-9 to TRBJ1-1; weak D call: TRBD1 (6 bases). V was shortened by 8 bases and J by 5 bases, with 21 bases between the two germline ends. Per germline, CDR1 SEHNR and CDR2 FQNEAQ (reference sequence). The CDR3 spans 15 residues. The chain's CDR3 is CASGSQQGIGTEAFF. CDR3 nucleotide sequence: TGTGCCAGCGGGTCTCAACAGGGAATCGGTACTGAAGCTTTCTTT.

The V gene is TRBV7-8, the J gene TRBJ1-5; perhaps TRBD1 as D (6 bases). The CDR3 sequence is 14 residues long. The V and J ends lost 5 bases and 4 bases respectively, with 12 bases between them. Per germline, CDR1 SGHVS and CDR2 FQNEAQ. The CDR3 spells CASSHGQRNQPQHF. In nucleotides, the CDR3 is TGTGCCAGCAGCCATGGACAGCGAAATCAGCCCCAGCATTTT.

The chain has TRBV15 and TRBJ2-5, with unresolved D. The V end lost 1 base, the J end lost 9 bases, and 9 bases lay between the germline ends. CDR1 and CDR2 from the germline V gene are LNHNV and YYDKDF (reference sequence). The CDR3 is made up of 12 amino acids. For the CDR3, the DNA is TGTGCCACCAGCAGAGCCCTAGTTGCCCAGTACTTC. This codes for CATSRALVAQYF.

The rearrangement uses TRBV7-8 and TRBJ1-5; the D gene is possibly TRBD1 (6 bases). V was shortened by 5 bases and J by 6 bases, with 20 bases between the two germline ends. Germline CDR1 is SGHVS and CDR2 is FQNEAQ. CDR3 length equals 16 residues. DNA for the CDR3: TGTGCCAGCAGCGATACAGGGATCGGTATGGTTCAGCCCCAGCATTTT. This translates into CASSDTGIGMVQPQHF.

This clone was recorded a few times. The rearrangement uses TRBV19 and TRBJ1-3, with 8 bases identical to TRBD1. Germline values: CDR1 LNHDA, CDR2 SQIVND (reference sequence). With 6 bases clipped from V and 0 bases from J, the junction kept 10 bases outside the gene matches. The CDR3 runs 17 residues. The CDR3 DNA reads TGTGCCAGTAGGAGGACAGGGTGGGACGACTCTGGAAACACCATATATTTT. Protein product: CASRRTGWDDSGNTIYF.